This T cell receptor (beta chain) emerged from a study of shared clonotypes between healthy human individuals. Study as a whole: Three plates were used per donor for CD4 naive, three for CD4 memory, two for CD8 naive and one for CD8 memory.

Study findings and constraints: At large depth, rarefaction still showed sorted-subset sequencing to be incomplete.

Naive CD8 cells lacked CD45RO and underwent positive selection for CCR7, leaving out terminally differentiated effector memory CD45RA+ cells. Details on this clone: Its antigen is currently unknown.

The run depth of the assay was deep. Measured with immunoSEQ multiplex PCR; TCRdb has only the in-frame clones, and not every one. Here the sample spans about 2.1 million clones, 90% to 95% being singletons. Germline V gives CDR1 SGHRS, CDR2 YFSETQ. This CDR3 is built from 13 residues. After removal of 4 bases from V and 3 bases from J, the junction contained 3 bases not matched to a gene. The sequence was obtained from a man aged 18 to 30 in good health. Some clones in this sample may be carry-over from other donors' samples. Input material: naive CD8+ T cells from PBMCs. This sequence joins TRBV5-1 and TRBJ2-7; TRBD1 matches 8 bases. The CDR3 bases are TGCGCCAGCAGCACCGGGACAGGCTACGAGCAGTACTTC. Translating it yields CASSTGTGYEQYF.